Below, 5 T cell receptor beta chains from the same sample are listed, as sequenced in a study of blood T cells in healthy people across ages (dated by TCRdb to 2013 to 2016). Library preparation employed 5' RACE. The sample was run on an Illumina HiSeq 2500. The second PCR ran for roughly 7 to 12 cycles and used a J-beta primer mix along with a sample-barcoded 5' primer. TCRdb ran its own pipeline on the public reads, namely fastp trimming at Q25 and MiXCR clone calling, and kept in-frame beta chains. CDR3 protein sequences are deduplicated, and each keeps its most common genes and DNA. Within this sample are 780,000 or so distinct CDR3 sequences, with about 48% of them counted one time only. The top ten hold about two fifths of the sample. The sequenced sample consisted of blood. These receptors all stem from an older man in good health.

The V and J genes are TRBV2 and TRBJ2-3, with 11 nucleotides matching TRBD2. The CDR3 loop spans 16 amino acids. Germline assignment: CDR1 SNHLY and CDR2 FYNNEI. J was trimmed by 4 bases and V by 6 bases; bases with no gene match: 9. In nucleotides, the CDR3 is TGTGCCAGCAGGATCCAACTAGCGGGAGCGGCAGATACGCAGTATTTT. It specifies CASRIQLAGAADTQYF.

V and J are TRBV7-2 and TRBJ2-6; D gene unclear. Germline V gene lookup returns CDR1 SGHTA and CDR2 FQGNSA. Trimming removed 1 base at V and 0 bases at J, with 4 bases between. CDR3 length equals 15 residues. The CDR3 protein is CASSLVASGANVLTF. The CDR3 bases are TGTGCCAGCAGCTTAGTGGCCTCTGGGGCCAACGTCCTGACTTTC.

V usage is TRBV7-2 and J usage is TRBJ1-1; D gene uncertain. The CDR3 totals 13 residues. V lost 4 bases, J lost 5 bases, and 11 bases lay in between. From germline, CDR1 is SGHTA and CDR2 FQGNSA. This CDR3 is CASSSGKRTEAFF. The CDR3 nucleotides read TGTGCCAGCAGCTCGGGGAAAAGGACTGAAGCTTTCTTT.

J is TRBJ2-1 and V is TRBV20-1; 8 nucleotides align to TRBD2. V lost 0 bases to trimming and J lost 3 bases; unmatched junction nucleotides: 7. The CDR3 contains 16 residues. The germline V gene encodes CDR1 DFQATT and CDR2 SNEGSKA (reference sequence). CDR3 bases: TGCAGTGCTAGAGATCTAGCGGGTGGGAACTACAATGAGCAGTTCTTC. Translated, it gives CSARDLAGGNYNEQFF.

This clonotype was picked up a small number of times. The chain employs TRBV15 and TRBJ1-1; the D gene is possibly TRBD1 (5 bases). This CDR3 spans 15 amino acids. The germline CDR1 and CDR2 sequences are LNHNV and YYDKDF (reference sequence). Between the trimmed V and J ends, which lost 0 bases and 1 base, there was a span of 9 bases. The CDR3 DNA reads as TGTGCCACCAGCAGAGACCCAGGGAGGAACACTGAAGCTTTCTTT. Translating it yields CATSRDPGRNTEAFF.